The present entry profiles one TCR beta chain with its context. The method was immunoSEQ multiplex PCR; TCRdb's version includes in-frame clones alone and lacks a portion of them. The sample contains 200,000 to 300,000 clones, around nine tenths of which appear only once. This record belongs to a study of blood T cell repertoires in COVID-19. This CDR3 spans 15 amino acids. Per germline, CDR1 MNHEY and CDR2 SVGAGI. V was clipped by 7 bases and J by 7 bases; unmatched bases: 8. This chain joins TRBV6-5 and TRBJ1-6; TRBD1 matches 9 bases. The origin of this receptor is a man aged 35 to 55 who had recovered from COVID-19. Sequencing was carried out using peripheral blood. CDR3 residues: CASTKQGATNSPLHF. The DNA of the CDR3 is TGTGCCAGCACCAAACAGGGGGCAACGAATTCACCCCTCCACTTT.